The 21 T cell receptor beta chains presented below share a single source sample, sequenced in a study of blood T cell repertoires in COVID-19. The table came from immunoSEQ multiplex PCR; TCRdb's copy has only in-frame clones and leaves some out. This sample carries roughly 88,000 clones, over 75% of them seen once, and the ten largest clones take about 15%. Sequencing was carried out using peripheral blood. These receptor sequences come from a woman older than 75 with active or convalescent COVID-19.

This clone was seen a few times. The J gene is TRBJ2-7, the V gene TRBV5-1; TRBD1 matches at 11 bases. The V segment lost 0 bases and the J segment 4 bases; nucleotides outside the gene matches: 3. The CDR3 runs to 15 residues. Looked up from germline, CDR1 is SGHRS and CDR2 is YFSETQ. The CDR3 reads CASSLAGTGGYEQYF. The CDR3 nucleotides read TGCGCCAGCAGCTTGGCCGGGACAGGGGGTTACGAGCAGTACTTC.

The rearrangement uses TRBV24-1 and TRBJ2-2, with 7 bases lining up with TRBD1. Germline CDR1 reads KGHDR; CDR2 reads SFDVKD. This CDR3 is built from 16 residues. The V and J ends lost 5 bases and 3 bases, in that order; junction bases with no gene match: 8. CDR3 sequence: CATSAPGTADTGELFF. CDR3 DNA sequence: TGTGCCACCAGTGCACCCGGGACAGCGGACACCGGGGAGCTGTTTTTT.

The rearrangement uses TRBV4-1 and TRBJ1-1, with D possibly being TRBD1 (5 bases). V was shortened by 1 base and J by 2 bases, with 14 bases between the two germline ends. CDR3 length equals 16 residues. Germline lookup yields CDR1 MGHRA and CDR2 YSYEKL. CDR3 amino acids: CASSQGQGRFNTEAFF. CDR3 sequence (DNA): TGCGCCAGCAGCCAAGGGCAGGGAAGGTTTAACACTGAAGCTTTCTTT.

The J gene is TRBJ1-2, the V gene TRBV12-3 or TRBV12-4; D remains unclear. This CDR3 is built from 12 residues. Trimming removed 2 bases from V and 7 bases from J, with 8 bases in between. The CDR3 DNA reads as TGTGCCAGCAGTTTAAGAGAAGCTGGCTACACCTTC. This codes for CASSLREAGYTF.

This rearrangement joins TRBV7-2 to TRBJ1-5, with TRBD1 as a possible D gene (5 bases). The CDR3 spans 17 residues. V was shortened by 1 base and J by 0 bases, with 13 bases between the two germline ends. Germline assignment: CDR1 SGHTA and CDR2 FQGNSA. CDR3 coding DNA: TGTGCCAGCAGCTTAGGCGGGGGATACAATAGCAATCAGCCCCAGCATTTT. Protein sequence: CASSLGGGYNSNQPQHF.

The CDR3 nucleotides read TGTGCCAGTACCGCAGGGGTGGGCACTGAAGCTTTCTTT. This gives the protein CASTAGVGTEAFF. V usage is TRBV19 and J usage is TRBJ1-1; D might be TRBD1 (6 bases). Germline lookup yields CDR1 LNHDA and CDR2 SQIVND (reference sequence). V shed 7 bases and J shed 4 bases, with 13 bases lying between them. CDR3 length: 13 amino acids. Full variable domain (outside the CDR3, taken from reference TRBV19 and TRBJ1-1): DGGITQSPKYLFRKEGQNVTLSCEQNLNHDAMYWYRQDPGQGLRLIYYSQIVNDFQKGDIAEGYSVSREKKESFPLTVTSAQKNPTAFYLCASTAGVGTEAFFGQGTRLTVV.

DNA of the CDR3: TGTGCCAGCAGCTTAGGGTTGCGGCAGGGAGCTTTCTTT. Encoded protein: CASSLGLRQGAFF. The chain recombines TRBV11-2 with TRBJ1-1; TRBD1 is a possible D gene (5 bases). CDR1 and CDR2 from the germline V gene are SGHAT and FQNNGV. This CDR3 is built from 13 residues. Trimming removed 1 base at V and 10 bases at J, with 13 bases between.

Only a few counts were recorded for this clone. V usage is TRBV29-1 and J usage is TRBJ2-1, with a possible D match to TRBD1 (6 bases). The CDR3 is made up of 16 amino acids. The V gene lost 1 base and the J gene lost 4 bases, with 17 bases spanning the gap. Germline assignment: CDR1 SQVTM and CDR2 ANQGSEA. The CDR3 bases are TGCAGCGTTGAAGGGACAGCAAATAAAAAGTACAATGAGCAGTTCTTC. This translates into CSVEGTANKKYNEQFF.

This clone has a handful of counts. The V call is TRBV5-1, the J call TRBJ1-1, with D possibly matching TRBD1 (5 bases). The ends were cut back, 4 bases at V and 3 bases at J, with 19 bases in the middle. Germline V gene lookup returns CDR1 SGHRS and CDR2 YFSETQ. The CDR3 totals 16 residues. The CDR3 spells CASSLSAGLVDTEAFF. The CDR3 nucleotides read TGCGCCAGCAGCCTAAGCGCAGGGTTGGTAGACACTGAAGCTTTCTTT.

The J gene is TRBJ1-1, the V gene TRBV24-1; D remains ambiguous. Trimming took off 2 bases at V and 11 bases at J, with 11 bases between the two ends. This CDR3 comprises 12 residues. Germline V gives CDR1 KGHDR, CDR2 SFDVKD. CDR3 residues: CATSDSTAVAFF. The CDR3, as DNA: TGTGCCACCAGTGATTCCACTGCGGTTGCTTTCTTT.

This chain links TRBV27 with TRBJ1-5; TRBD1 matches 8 bases. The V gene's germline CDR1 is MNHEY and CDR2 SMNVEV (reference sequence). There are 16 residues in the CDR3. V trimming: 6 bases; J trimming: 3 bases; junction bases outside the gene matches: 10. The CDR3 coding sequence is TGTGCCAGCAGACCTGGACAGGGAGGGATCAATCAGCCCCAGCATTTT. Translating it yields CASRPGQGGINQPQHF.

This chain links TRBV30 with TRBJ1-6, with D uncertain. V lost 1 base to trimming and J lost 7 bases, with 11 bases between them. Germline V CDR1 and CDR2: GTSNPN, SVGIG (reference sequence). This CDR3 contains 14 residues. The CDR3 nucleotides are TGTGCCTGGAGTGGGACCGGAGGAAATTCACCCCTCCACTTT. Its translation is CAWSGTGGNSPLHF. Full variable domain (missing parts from reference TRBV30 and TRBJ1-6): SQTIHQWPATLVQPVGSPLSLECTVEGTSNPNLYWYRQAAGRGLQLLFYSVGIGQISSEVPQNLSASRPQDRQFILSSKKLLLSDSGFYLCAWSGTGGNSPLHFGNGTRLTVT.

Concerning this clone itself: The sample holds other DNA sequences that translate to the same CDR3. CDR3 coding DNA: TGTGCCAGCAGCCCCACAGGGGGCAACACTGAAGCTTTCTTT. Protein product: CASSPTGGNTEAFF. The V gene is TRBV6-6, the J gene TRBJ1-1; 9 positions match TRBD1. CDR1 and CDR2 (germline): MNHNY, SVGAGI (reference sequence). The CDR3 is made up of 14 amino acids. Losses at the gene ends were 6 bases for V and 2 bases for J; bases not matched to a gene: 4.

The chain combines TRBV4-3 with TRBJ2-2; D perhaps matches TRBD2 (5 bases). Germline-derived CDR1 and CDR2 are LGHNA and YSLEER. V was shortened by 0 bases and J by 7 bases, with 12 bases between the two germline ends. The CDR3 extends over 15 amino acids. CDR3 amino acids: CASSQDWLASGELFF. As DNA, the CDR3 is TGCGCCAGCAGCCAAGATTGGCTAGCAAGCGGGGAGCTGTTTTTT.

CDR3 in DNA: TGTGCCAGCAACAGCCAGGAATACCAGCCCCAGCATTTT. Protein product: CASNSQEYQPQHF. The rearrangement links TRBV2 to TRBJ1-5; no reliable D call. V lost 7 bases and J lost 7, with 14 bases in between. This CDR3 spans 13 amino acids. Germline lookup yields CDR1 SNHLY and CDR2 FYNNEI.

V is TRBV7-6 and J is TRBJ1-5, with D perhaps TRBD1 (5 bases). Trimming took 3 bases from V and 2 from J, leaving 8 bases between them. Germline assignment: CDR1 SGHVS and CDR2 FNYEAQ. There are 14 residues in the CDR3. The CDR3 nucleotides read TGTGCCAGCAGCTTCGGGGGTCGCAATCAGCCCCAGCATTTT. It specifies CASSFGGRNQPQHF.

This rearrangement joins TRBV6-2 or TRBV6-3 to TRBJ1-2, with a possible D match to TRBD1 (5 bases). Germline CDR1 and CDR2: MNHEY and SVGEGT. V gave up 6 bases and J gave up 6 bases, with 11 bases separating them. This CDR3 comprises 12 residues. As DNA, the CDR3 is TGTGCCAGCAGCGCCTCAGGGAATGGCTACACCTTC. Translating gives CASSASGNGYTF.

The chain joins TRBV2 to TRBJ1-2; 7 bases fit TRBD1. The CDR3 runs to 14 residues. Germline V gene data show CDR1 as SNHLY and CDR2 as FYNNEI. V shed 5 bases, J shed 4 bases, and the junction held 7 bases outside the gene matches. The CDR3 region has the DNA TGTGCCAGCAGTTTAGACAGGGCAAGCTATGGCTACACCTTC. Its translation is CASSLDRASYGYTF.

The rearrangement uses TRBV5-1 and TRBJ1-1, with D tentatively TRBD1 (6 bases). There are 14 residues in the CDR3. CDR1 and CDR2 from the germline V gene are SGHRS and YFSETQ. V lost 1 base and J 1 base, leaving 8 bases between the germline ends. The chain's CDR3 is CASSLQGRNTEAFF. As DNA, the CDR3 is TGCGCCAGCAGCTTGCAGGGGCGGAACACTGAAGCTTTCTTT.

This chain joins TRBV6-5 and TRBJ2-3, with TRBD1 matching 7 bases. Looked up from germline, CDR1 is MNHEY and CDR2 is SVGAGI. The CDR3 extends over 14 amino acids. Trimming at V came to 6 bases and at J to 11 bases, leaving 14 bases not matched to a gene. The CDR3 coding sequence is TGTGCCAGCAGGGCCGGGACAGAGGGTATCCGGCAGTATTTT. This encodes CASRAGTEGIRQYF.

Regarding this clone: Relative to the germline gene, one junction end is altered; a read error may explain this. V is TRBV7-7 and J is TRBJ2-5; TRBD1 aligns across 12 bases. The CDR3 length is 17 residues. Germline V lookup: CDR1 SSHAT, CDR2 FNYEAQ (reference sequence). The CDR3 DNA sequence: TGTGCTAGCAGCTTAGGGAGGGACAGGGGGCCCCAAGAGACCCAGTACTTC. This gives the protein CASSLGRDRGPQETQYF.